The 12 T cell receptor beta chains reported below all come from one sample, sequenced in a study of blood T cell repertoires in COVID-19. The assay was immunoSEQ multiplex PCR, and TCRdb's table has in-frame clones only and misses some. The sample shows around 11,000 clones, over 75% of them seen only once. The sample consisted of peripheral blood. All receptors derive from a human donor in a cohort sampled during active COVID-19.

This sequence joins TRBV4-3 and TRBJ2-3, with 7 bases identical to TRBD1. The germline CDR1 and CDR2 sequences are LGHNA and YSLEER. This CDR3 is 16 amino acids long. Trimming at V came to 0 bases and at J to 1 base, leaving 4 bases not matched to a gene. The CDR3: CASSQERTGGTDTQYF. The CDR3 DNA reads TGCGCCAGCAGCCAAGAGAGGACAGGAGGCACAGATACGCAGTATTTT.

This chain uses TRBV19 with TRBJ2-2; D possibly corresponds to TRBD1 (6 bases). V was pared by 8 bases and J by 0 bases, with 16 bases between. There are 16 residues in the CDR3. Germline V gives CDR1 LNHDA, CDR2 SQIVND (reference sequence). CDR3 residues: CASGLRGQTNTGELFF. CDR3 in DNA: TGTGCCAGTGGCTTACGAGGACAGACGAACACCGGGGAGCTGTTTTTT.

The V gene is TRBV27, the J gene TRBJ1-6, with D tentatively TRBD1 (6 bases). The CDR3 totals 14 residues. Looked up from germline, CDR1 is MNHEY and CDR2 is SMNVEV (reference sequence). Trimming removed 1 base at V and 9 bases at J, with 10 bases between. DNA of the CDR3: TGTGCCAGCAGTTTATGGGTACAGGGTTCACCCCTCCACTTT. As protein: CASSLWVQGSPLHF.

The chain links TRBV6-6 to TRBJ2-7, with 7 bases aligning to TRBD1. The germline gives CDR1 MNHNY, CDR2 SVGAGI (reference sequence). V shed 7 bases, J shed 4 bases, and the junction held 10 bases outside the gene matches. CDR3 length: 14 residues. CDR3 residues: CASNRQGAKYEQYF. CDR3 DNA: TGTGCCAGCAACCGACAGGGCGCCAAATACGAGCAGTACTTC.

The chain uses TRBV7-2 and TRBJ1-4; D not resolved. Germline V gene lookup returns CDR1 SGHTA and CDR2 FQGNSA. This CDR3 region has 14 residues. V lost 4 bases to trimming and J lost 5 bases, with 11 bases between them. The CDR3 spells CASSSRVSNEKLFF. Here the CDR3 DNA reads TGTGCCAGCAGCTCCCGGGTCTCCAATGAAAAACTGTTTTTT.

V usage is TRBV7-4 and J usage is TRBJ1-6, with 7 bases that match TRBD1. V trimming: 3 bases; J trimming: 7 bases; junction bases outside the gene matches: 18. Germline V gene lookup returns CDR1 SGHVT and CDR2 SQSDAQ. This CDR3 is built from 19 residues. CDR3 DNA sequence: TGTGCCAGCAGCTTCAGAGACAGGGATCCCAACCACAGGAATTCACCCCTCCACTTT. Translation gives CASSFRDRDPNHRNSPLHF.

The chain uses TRBV6-1 and TRBJ1-3; D possibly corresponds to TRBD1 (6 bases). The CDR3 consists of 13 residues. Germline V gene data show CDR1 as MNHNS and CDR2 as SASEGT. The germline V and J ends were trimmed by 0 bases and 15 bases, with 15 bases remaining between them. CDR3 loop: CASSEARQVPRYF. CDR3 DNA sequence: TGTGCCAGCAGTGAAGCGCGACAGGTCCCAAGATATTTT.

As DNA, the CDR3 is TGCGCCAGCAGCCAGTACAATAGGGGGCCCGGGTCCAATGAGCAGTTCTTC. Amino acid sequence: CASSQYNRGPGSNEQFF. The chain combines TRBV4-3 with TRBJ2-1, with 7 positions matching TRBD1. The CDR3 spans 17 residues. The V and J ends lost 3 bases and 6 bases, in that order; junction bases with no gene match: 14. The germline V gene encodes CDR1 LGHNA and CDR2 YSLEER.

The chain combines TRBV2 with TRBJ1-1; TRBD1 agrees at 8 bases. Germline V gene data show CDR1 as SNHLY and CDR2 as FYNNEI. The CDR3 is 14 residues long. The ends lost 7 bases at V and 4 bases at J; junction bases unmatched: 8. In DNA, the CDR3 is TGTGCCAGCAAGCCTCAGGGGGCGAGCACTGAAGCTTTCTTT. Its translation is CASKPQGASTEAFF.

The chain links TRBV7-2 to TRBJ1-2; 10 positions agree with TRBD1. The germline CDR1 and CDR2 sequences are SGHTA and FQGNSA. V dropped 5 bases and J dropped 4; count of bases not matched to a gene: 7. This CDR3 region has 15 residues. The CDR3 region has the DNA TGTGCCAGCAGCCCGGGGGGGGACAGGGGCTATGGCTACACCTTC. It translates to CASSPGGDRGYGYTF.

The chain has TRBV11-2 and TRBJ1-1, with D maybe TRBD1 (5 bases). Germline assignment: CDR1 SGHAT and CDR2 FQNNGV. This CDR3 has 15 amino acids. V was clipped by 1 base and J by 0 bases, with 9 bases between them. The CDR3 nucleotides read TGTGCCAGCAGCTTAGGCGACAGAATGAACACTGAAGCTTTCTTT. It encodes CASSLGDRMNTEAFF. Full variable domain (remainder filled in from reference TRBV11-2 and TRBJ1-1): EAGVAQSPRYKIIEKRQSVAFWCNPISGHATLYWYQQILGQGPKLLIQFQNNGVVDDSQLPKDRFSAERLKGVDSTLKIQPAKLEDSAVYLCASSLGDRMNTEAFFGQGTRLTVV.

J is TRBJ1-2 and V is TRBV7-2; no definite D call. Germline CDR1 and CDR2: SGHTA and FQGNSA. The CDR3 is made up of 14 amino acids. V was trimmed by 3 bases and J by 6 bases, leaving 14 bases between them. The CDR3 region has the DNA TGTGCCAGCAGCTTGAGCCACCCACCCCATGGCTACACCTTC. Residues: CASSLSHPPHGYTF. Looking up the rest from reference TRBV7-2 and TRBJ1-2 gives the full variable domain: GAGVSQSPSNKVTEKGKDVELRCDPISGHTALYWYRQSLGQGLEFLIYFQGNSAPDKSGLPSDRFSAERTGGSVSTLTIQRTQQEDSAVYLCASSLSHPPHGYTFGSGTRLTVV.